The 28 T cell receptor beta chains below were found in one sample sequenced in a study of early stage breast cancer tumors. TCRdb's copy holds only in-frame clones and misses some; the assay was immunoSEQ multiplex PCR. The table lists around 53,000 clones, 90% to 95% of them singletons. The sequenced material came from blood. The origin of the receptors is a person between 65 and 79 years old with breast cancer.

The chain carries TRBV18 and TRBJ2-1, with TRBD1 identical over 7 bases. Germline CDR1 KGHSH, CDR2 LQKENI. The CDR3 totals 14 residues. V lost 6 bases and J lost 7; bases outside the gene matches: 9. The DNA of the CDR3 is TGTGCCAGCTCGCAAGACAGGGTTCGGAATGAGCAGTTCTTC. Protein: CASSQDRVRNEQFF. The entire variable domain, with the rest obtained from reference TRBV18 and TRBJ2-1, is as follows: NAGVMQNPRHLVRRRGQEARLRCSPMKGHSHVYWYRQLPEEGLKFMVYLQKENIIDESGMPKERFSAEFPKEGPSILRIQQVVRGDSAAYFCASSQDRVRNEQFFGPGTRLTVL.

This chain connects TRBV25-1 to TRBJ1-1; D ambiguous. Trimming pared 8 bases from V and 1 base from J, leaving 5 bases between. Germline V gives CDR1 MGHDK, CDR2 SYGVNS. The CDR3 loop spans 11 amino acids. CDR3 sequence: CASSSNTEAFF. In DNA, the CDR3 is TGTGCCAGCTCGTCGAACACTGAAGCTTTCTTT.

This rearrangement joins TRBV27 to TRBJ2-7; D is unclear. Looked up from germline, CDR1 is MNHEY and CDR2 is SMNVEV (reference sequence). V was shortened by 7 bases and J by 2 bases, with 15 bases between the two germline ends. This CDR3 is built from 14 residues. CDR3 in amino acids: CASIGASQAYEQYF. For the CDR3, the DNA is TGTGCCAGCATTGGAGCTTCGCAAGCCTACGAGCAGTACTTC.

The chain uses TRBV29-1 and TRBJ1-6; D not certain. The length of the CDR3 is 13 residues. The germline gives CDR1 SQVTM, CDR2 ANQGSEA. Trimming took 6 bases from V and 4 from J, leaving 10 bases between them. The CDR3 sequence: CSVNSGYNSPLHF. In nucleotides, the CDR3 is TGCAGCGTCAACAGCGGGTATAATTCACCCCTCCACTTT.

This clone was seen only a few times. The J gene is TRBJ2-1, the V gene TRBV7-2; D uncertain. V lost 0 bases to trimming and J lost 6 bases, with 9 bases between them. Per germline, CDR1 SGHTA and CDR2 FQGNSA. The CDR3 is made up of 14 amino acids. CDR3 sequence: CASSLASLVNEQFF. The CDR3 DNA follows: TGTGCCAGCAGCTTAGCAAGTCTAGTCAATGAGCAGTTCTTC.

This clone appeared once. The gene calls are TRBV2 and TRBJ2-5; D is perhaps TRBD1 (5 bases). The CDR3 length is 14 residues. Per germline, CDR1 SNHLY and CDR2 FYNNEI. V lost 8 bases and J lost 3, with 16 bases in between. The CDR3 region is CASSSLQGKETQYF. DNA for the CDR3: TGTGCCAGCTCCTCTCTCCAGGGTAAAGAGACCCAGTACTTC.

V is TRBV2 and J is TRBJ2-7, with D maybe TRBD1 (5 bases). The CDR3 totals 15 residues. Germline-derived CDR1 and CDR2 are SNHLY and FYNNEI. V was cut by 3 bases and J by 2 bases, with 14 bases left in between. The CDR3 is CASSEQGASTYEQYF. The CDR3 nucleotides read TGTGCCAGCAGTGAGCAGGGCGCCAGTACCTACGAGCAGTACTTC.

V and J are TRBV6-5 and TRBJ2-2; D gene ambiguous. V lost 6 bases, J lost 0 bases, and 11 bases lay in between. Germline V gives CDR1 MNHEY, CDR2 SVGAGI. CDR3 length: 15 amino acids. CDR3 sequence: CASRVVVPNTGELFF. CDR3 DNA sequence: TGTGCCAGCAGGGTAGTTGTCCCGAACACCGGGGAGCTGTTTTTT.

The CDR3 sequence: CASKASDRGWLGNQPQHF. CDR3 DNA sequence: TGTGCCAGTAAGGCCTCGGACAGGGGTTGGTTGGGCAATCAGCCCCAGCATTTT. The chain has TRBV19 and TRBJ1-5; 9 bases agree with TRBD1. This CDR3 comprises 18 residues. With V trimmed by 7 bases and J by 2 bases, 15 bases remained unmatched. Per germline, CDR1 LNHDA and CDR2 SQIVND (reference sequence).

The chain recombines TRBV4-2 with TRBJ1-6; D perhaps matches TRBD1 (6 bases). Trimming cost V 0 bases and J 9 bases, with 12 bases left between them. Germline lookup yields CDR1 LGHNA and CDR2 YNFKEQ. The CDR3 is 15 residues long. In nucleotides, the CDR3 is TGTGCCAGCAGCCAAGAAAGGACAGTAAGTTCACCCCTCCACTTT. The encoded protein is CASSQERTVSSPLHF.

The genes are TRBV19 and TRBJ2-5; D possibly corresponds to TRBD2 (6 bases). CDR1 is LNHDA and CDR2 is SQIVND in the germline V gene (reference sequence). V lost 2 bases and J lost 4, with 14 bases in between. This CDR3 spans 15 amino acids. The CDR3 loop reads CASSIRQGGGETQYF. CDR3 nucleotide sequence: TGTGCCAGTAGTATACGGCAGGGAGGCGGAGAGACCCAGTACTTC.

The chain links TRBV18 to TRBJ2-2; D not resolved. Germline V lookup: CDR1 KGHSH, CDR2 LQKENI. The V end lost 2 bases, the J end lost 6 bases, and 7 bases lay between the germline ends. The CDR3 has 13 residues. The CDR3 region is CASSPSDPGELFF. In DNA form, the CDR3 reads TGTGCCAGCTCACCAAGCGACCCCGGGGAGCTGTTTTTT.

This chain links TRBV28 with TRBJ2-2; 9 bases line up with TRBD2. Losses at the gene ends were 5 bases for V and 5 bases for J; bases not matched to a gene: 9. The CDR3 runs 16 residues. Germline assignment: CDR1 MDHEN and CDR2 SYDVKM. The CDR3 nucleotides read TGTGCCAGCAGTATCCAGGCGGGAGGGCCTACCGGGGAGCTGTTTTTT. Amino acid sequence: CASSIQAGGPTGELFF.

The chain joins TRBV19 to TRBJ2-7; 10 bases are shared with TRBD2. Per germline, CDR1 LNHDA and CDR2 SQIVND (reference sequence). The CDR3 extends over 15 amino acids. V dropped 3 bases and J dropped 2; count of bases not matched to a gene: 4. The DNA of the CDR3 is TGTGCCAGTAGTATCCGGACTAGCGGTGCCTACGAGCAGTACTTC. It codes for CASSIRTSGAYEQYF.

There are a few counts of this clone. The chain employs TRBV7-9 and TRBJ1-1, with TRBD1 as a possible D gene (6 bases). The CDR3 is 14 residues long. Trimming took off 2 bases at V and 1 base at J, with 8 bases between the two ends. CDR1 SEHNR and CDR2 FQNEAQ come from the germline V gene (reference sequence). The CDR3 region has the DNA TGTGCCAGCAGCTTAAACAGGGAGAACACTGAAGCTTTCTTT. Its translation: CASSLNRENTEAFF.

In its sample, this clone was seen once. This sequence joins TRBV7-8 and TRBJ1-2; 8 bases fit TRBD1. With 1 base clipped from V and 7 bases from J, the junction kept 8 bases outside the gene matches. Germline V gene lookup returns CDR1 SGHVS and CDR2 FQNEAQ. The CDR3 is 15 residues long. The CDR3 protein is CASSLEGAGGRGYTF. The CDR3 DNA reads as TGTGCCAGCAGCTTAGAAGGGGCAGGGGGCCGTGGCTACACCTTC.

This clone occurred once. The V call is TRBV29-1, the J call TRBJ1-1, with TRBD1 as a possible D gene (5 bases). Per germline, CDR1 SQVTM and CDR2 ANQGSEA. V was trimmed by 6 bases and J by 0 bases, leaving 14 bases between them. The CDR3 is 14 amino acids. CDR3 sequence: CSVSVGGMNTEAFF. The CDR3 DNA follows: TGCAGCGTCTCCGTGGGGGGGATGAACACTGAAGCTTTCTTT.

The chain employs TRBV6-5 and TRBJ2-1, with 7 bases fitting TRBD2. Germline CDR1 reads MNHEY; CDR2 reads SVGAGI. The CDR3 loop spans 16 amino acids. Germline trimming cut 0 bases from V and 2 bases from J; bases unmatched to any gene: 4. CDR3 loop: CASSYSNAGAYNEQFF. In DNA form, the CDR3 reads TGTGCCAGCAGTTACTCGAATGCGGGGGCCTACAATGAGCAGTTCTTC.

This sequence joins TRBV30 and TRBJ1-1; no clear D. V lost 3 bases and J lost 0, with 8 bases in between. The CDR3 covers 13 residues. Germline V CDR1 and CDR2: GTSNPN, SVGIG (reference sequence). The CDR3 DNA reads as TGTGCCTGGAGATCCAGGCTGAACACTGAAGCTTTCTTT. Protein product: CAWRSRLNTEAFF.

V gene TRBV6-5 combines with J gene TRBJ1-1; TRBD1 agrees at 10 bases. Unmatched junction bases numbered 5, after V lost 5 bases and J lost 11 bases. In germline, CDR1 is MNHEY, CDR2 SVGAGI. This CDR3 spans 12 amino acids. The CDR3 sequence is CASSNRQGAAFF. CDR3 nucleotide sequence: TGTGCCAGCAGTAACCGACAGGGGGCGGCTTTCTTT.

The V gene is TRBV6-5, the J gene TRBJ1-5; no clear D. Germline CDR1 is MNHEY and CDR2 is SVGAGI. V gave up 6 bases and J gave up 0 bases, with 12 bases separating them. The CDR3 consists of 15 residues. For the CDR3, the DNA is TGTGCCAGCAGGGATAGACAATATAGCAATCAGCCCCAGCATTTT. It encodes CASRDRQYSNQPQHF.

This chain links TRBV5-1 with TRBJ1-1, with TRBD1 matching over 7 bases. Germline CDR1 SGHRS, CDR2 YFSETQ. The CDR3 sequence is 16 residues long. V lost 0 bases and J lost 5; bases outside the gene matches: 10. The CDR3 DNA reads TGCGCCAGCAGCTTGGTTAGGGGGCGTCTGGGGACTGAAGCTTTCTTT. Translating it yields CASSLVRGRLGTEAFF.

V usage is TRBV29-1 and J usage is TRBJ2-3; no clear D gene. V was pared by 4 bases and J by 6 bases, with 8 bases between. The CDR3 loop spans 11 amino acids. The germline V gene has CDR1 SQVTM and CDR2 ANQGSEA. CDR3 sequence (DNA): TGCAGCGTTGCAATCGGTGATACGCAGTATTTT. Translation gives CSVAIGDTQYF.

This clone occurred once. The V and J genes are TRBV7-3 and TRBJ2-2; TRBD1 agrees at 8 bases. This CDR3 comprises 14 residues. CDR1 is SGHTA and CDR2 is FQGTGA in the germline V gene. J lost 6 bases, V lost 5 bases, and 5 bases had no gene match. CDR3 amino acids: CASSPQGAAGELFF. CDR3 nucleotides: TGTGCCAGCAGCCCGCAGGGGGCAGCCGGGGAGCTGTTTTTT.

J is TRBJ2-3 and V is TRBV7-9; a possible D gene is TRBD2 (6 bases). V was pared by 2 bases and J by 0 bases, with 6 bases between. CDR3 length equals 14 residues. Germline values: CDR1 SEHNR, CDR2 FQNEAQ (reference sequence). The CDR3 coding sequence is TGTGCCAGCAGCTTAAGCGGGAGCACAGATACGCAGTATTTT. This sequence encodes CASSLSGSTDTQYF. Full variable domain (rest looked up from reference TRBV7-9 and TRBJ2-3): DTGVSQNPRHKITKRGQNVTFRCDPISEHNRLYWYRQTLGQGPEFLTYFQNEAQLEKSRLLSDRFSAERPKGSFSTLEIQRTEQGDSAMYLCASSLSGSTDTQYFGPGTRLTVL.

This clone was seen just once. This chain connects TRBV11-2 to TRBJ2-2; D perhaps matches TRBD1 (6 bases). V dropped 0 bases and J dropped 2 bases, with 13 bases sitting between them. Germline values: CDR1 SGHAT, CDR2 FQNNGV. CDR3 length: 17 residues. The CDR3 DNA reads TGTGCCAGCAGCTTAGAGGTTTGGGGGCCTAACACCGGGGAGCTGTTTTTT. This codes for CASSLEVWGPNTGELFF.

This clone was found a few times. This sample includes further DNA sequences coding for the same CDR3. J is TRBJ2-3 and V is TRBV5-1, with D unresolved. Looked up from germline, CDR1 is SGHRS and CDR2 is YFSETQ. V lost 0 bases to trimming and J lost 2 bases, with 7 bases between them. CDR3 size: 14 residues. DNA for the CDR3: TGCGCCAGCAGCTTGGGGCAGAACACAGATACGCAGTATTTT. Protein sequence: CASSLGQNTDTQYF.

The chain carries TRBV28 and TRBJ1-1; 9 nucleotides align to TRBD1. The V and J ends lost 5 bases and 8 bases, in that order; junction bases with no gene match: 18. Germline V gene sequence: CDR1 MDHEN, CDR2 SYDVKM. There are 17 residues in the CDR3. CDR3 residues: CASSRRNRGRSPHEAFF. CDR3 sequence (DNA): TGTGCCAGCAGTCGCCGGAACAGGGGGCGCTCCCCTCACGAAGCTTTCTTT.